A selection of T cell receptor beta chains follows, all from one sample in a study of blood T cell repertoires in COVID-19. Clones were sequenced by immunoSEQ multiplex PCR, and TCRdb holds only the in-frame ones, with some missing. Of about 120,000 clones listed, 79% are singletons. The source material was peripheral blood. The receptors were gathered from a woman aged 80 or over with acute or convalescent COVID-19. The CDR3 runs from the conserved cysteine through the conserved F or W. Each record gives: clone size, V gene, J gene, CDR3 protein. The size entry is marked missing in some rows and otherwise reads once, few, many or a size class.

clone_size: NA; v_call: TRBV6-2/TRBV6-3; j_call: TRBJ1-6; cdr3_aa: CASSYLQGSNSPLHF
clone_size: NA; v_call: TRBV7-8; j_call: TRBJ1-5; cdr3_aa: CASSSQGARGGQPQHF
clone_size: NA; v_call: TRBV5-6; j_call: TRBJ2-1; cdr3_aa: CASSPPGGQEFF
clone_size: many; v_call: TRBV7-9; j_call: TRBJ1-5; cdr3_aa: CASSGQSNQPQHF
clone_size: NA; v_call: TRBV23-1; j_call: TRBJ2-5; cdr3_aa: CASSQSMEGRETQYF
clone_size: NA; v_call: TRBV14; j_call: TRBJ2-3; cdr3_aa: CASSQGYGDTDTQYF
clone_size: few; v_call: TRBV12-3/TRBV12-4; j_call: TRBJ2-7; cdr3_aa: CASAGNKYEQYF
clone_size: NA; v_call: TRBV29-1; j_call: TRBJ2-2; cdr3_aa: CSASLNTGELFF
clone_size: NA; v_call: TRBV4-3; j_call: TRBJ1-4; cdr3_aa: CASSRDLDITNEKLFF
clone_size: few; v_call: TRBV20-1; j_call: TRBJ1-2; cdr3_aa: CSASGGGGNYGYTF
clone_size: once; v_call: TRBV6-1; j_call: TRBJ2-2; cdr3_aa: CASSDNRNTGELFF
clone_size: once; v_call: TRBV28; j_call: TRBJ1-5; cdr3_aa: CASSSPGLNQPQHF
clone_size: NA; v_call: TRBV6-5; j_call: TRBJ1-2; cdr3_aa: CASSRGQGLYGYTF
clone_size: NA; v_call: TRBV2; j_call: TRBJ1-1; cdr3_aa: CASGREGNTEAFF
clone_size: NA; v_call: TRBV19; j_call: TRBJ1-1; cdr3_aa: CASSIDAPTGGITEAFF
clone_size: NA; v_call: TRBV4-3; j_call: TRBJ2-2; cdr3_aa: CASSQVVLSGELFF
clone_size: NA; v_call: TRBV10-3; j_call: TRBJ2-2; cdr3_aa: CAISEETGRNTGELFF
clone_size: NA; v_call: TRBV5-4; j_call: TRBJ2-3; cdr3_aa: CASSMGDRARVDTQYF
clone_size: NA; v_call: TRBV3-1/TRBV3-2; j_call: TRBJ2-1; cdr3_aa: CASSPEGAGYEQFF
clone_size: many; v_call: TRBV6-5; j_call: TRBJ2-1; cdr3_aa: CASSSPTSGSHEQFF
clone_size: NA; v_call: TRBV18; j_call: TRBJ1-6; cdr3_aa: CASSPTTDVNSPLHF
clone_size: few; v_call: TRBV7-2; j_call: TRBJ2-7; cdr3_aa: CASSFSQAYEQYF
clone_size: NA; v_call: TRBV5-5; j_call: TRBJ1-1; cdr3_aa: CASSASGRGNTEAFF
clone_size: NA; v_call: TRBV13; j_call: TRBJ1-1; cdr3_aa: CASSLERDTEAFF
clone_size: once; v_call: TRBV5-1; j_call: TRBJ2-4; cdr3_aa: CASSLGLEAIQYF
clone_size: NA; v_call: TRBV6-5; j_call: TRBJ2-5; cdr3_aa: CASSSQLAGFETQYF
clone_size: NA; v_call: TRBV2; j_call: TRBJ1-2; cdr3_aa: CASRDRDYGYTF
clone_size: NA; v_call: TRBV24-1; j_call: TRBJ1-1; cdr3_aa: CATSITGGRGTFF
clone_size: NA; v_call: TRBV7-6; j_call: TRBJ1-5; cdr3_aa: CASSLGGGAGQPQHF
clone_size: NA; v_call: TRBV28; j_call: TRBJ2-3; cdr3_aa: CASSTPSRDTQYF
clone_size: few; v_call: TRBV4-1; j_call: TRBJ2-7; cdr3_aa: CASSQGQYGSYEQYF
clone_size: NA; v_call: TRBV28; j_call: TRBJ1-1; cdr3_aa: CASSLTGLNTEAFF
clone_size: NA; v_call: TRBV5-1; j_call: TRBJ2-3; cdr3_aa: CASSLAQGTDTQYF
clone_size: NA; v_call: TRBV27; j_call: TRBJ1-5; cdr3_aa: CASSPYGTEGLNQPQHF
clone_size: NA; v_call: TRBV4-3; j_call: TRBJ1-2; cdr3_aa: CASSLQSYGYTF
clone_size: NA; v_call: TRBV9; j_call: TRBJ2-1; cdr3_aa: CASSVGTGASSYNEQFF
clone_size: NA; v_call: TRBV19; j_call: TRBJ1-5; cdr3_aa: CASSMTGNSNQPQHF
clone_size: NA; v_call: TRBV25-1; j_call: TRBJ2-1; cdr3_aa: CASSAYSGRESYNEQFF
clone_size: NA; v_call: TRBV5-5; j_call: TRBJ1-1; cdr3_aa: CASSLQGSNTEAFF
clone_size: NA; v_call: TRBV24-1; j_call: TRBJ2-1; cdr3_aa: CATSDFRRGDDEQFF
clone_size: NA; v_call: TRBV6-6; j_call: TRBJ2-3; cdr3_aa: CASRLSHSTDTQYF